This TCR beta chain was retrieved from a study of T-cell reconstitution after alpha-beta-depleted transplantation in children. The TCRbeta library incorporated unique molecular identifiers. Each CDR3 protein is one row after TCRdb ran MiXCR on the PCR reads. The sample records 70,000 to 95,000 distinct CDR3 sequences, 12% being singletons. This clonotype was recorded a few times. This receptor was identified in a human donor who donated a stem cell graft to a child with inherited bone marrow failure. The material was PBMCs from the stem cell graft donor, obtained from the stem cell graft.

CDR3 coding DNA: TGCGCCAGCAGCCCCGGCGGGGGACAGGGAGGGGGCGAGCAGTACTTC. It translates to CASSPGGGQGGGEQYF. The chain uses TRBV4-1 and TRBJ2-7; TRBD1 agrees at 9 bases. The CDR3 has 16 residues. V gave up 4 bases and J gave up 6 bases; unmatched junction bases: 13. The germline gives CDR1 MGHRA, CDR2 YSYEKL.